Presented here are 31 T cell receptor beta chains from one specimen sequenced in a study of CD8+ T cells in alopecia areata (dated by TCRdb to between 2017 and 2018). Reading the label with the study, this specimen's time point is: about 25 weeks on oral tofacitinib. The treatment or condition label, as the study defines it: oral pan-JAK inhibitor, 5-10 mg twice daily. Library construction relied on the immunoSEQ multiplex PCR assay. For TCR sequencing, RNA was extracted from every sample and reverse transcribed into cDNA to serve as template. This immuneACCESS table, as held by TCRdb, lists in-frame sequences with V and J called but not all clones. Of the missing ones, under half trace to an unresolved V gene in checked studies; the others have no known cause. Present in this sample are 170,000 or so clones, about 60% of which were seen just once. 10% to 15% of the sample is held by the ten biggest clonotypes.

Sequencing was performed on CD8+ T cells sorted from blood, taken at week 24, from a patient treated with tofacitinib. These receptors were collected from a human donor with alopecia areata.

The chain couples TRBV30 to TRBJ1-1; 7 bases match TRBD1. CDR3 length: 15 residues. The germline V gene has CDR1 GTSNPN and CDR2 SVGIG (reference sequence). Unmatched junction bases numbered 13, after V lost 3 bases and J lost 6 bases. The CDR3 DNA reads as TGTGCCTGGAGGGAAGACAGGGAATATTATCCTGAAGCTTTCTTT. This gives the protein CAWREDREYYPEAFF.

This chain connects TRBV14 to TRBJ2-7; D is ambiguous. The CDR3 totals 15 residues. The V gene lost 0 bases and the J gene lost 1 base, with 10 bases spanning the gap. Germline lookup yields CDR1 SGHDN and CDR2 FVKESK. DNA of the CDR3: TGTGCCAGCAGCCAAGAGCCCAGCCCATCCTACGAGCAGTACTTC. Amino acid sequence: CASSQEPSPSYEQYF.

A single count supports this clone. The chain uses TRBV6-6 and TRBJ1-5; D may be TRBD1 (5 bases). V lost 8 bases, J lost 3 bases, and 14 bases lay in between. The CDR3 loop spans 14 amino acids. From germline, CDR1 is MNHNY and CDR2 SVGAGI (reference sequence). CDR3 amino acids: CASQYGAYNQPQHF. The CDR3 DNA reads TGTGCCAGCCAATACGGGGCCTACAATCAGCCCCAGCATTTT.

The chain employs TRBV13 and TRBJ2-1, with TRBD1 as a possible D gene (6 bases). CDR3 length equals 14 residues. CDR1 is PRHDT, CDR2 FYEKMQ, per germline (reference sequence). Trimming cost V 0 bases and J 6 bases, with 9 bases left between them. Here the CDR3 reads CASSLGRDINEQFF. The CDR3 DNA reads TGTGCCAGCAGCTTAGGCCGGGACATCAATGAGCAGTTCTTC.

This clone is a singleton in its sample. The rearrangement joins TRBV5-4 to TRBJ2-7; weak D call: TRBD1 (6 bases). This CDR3 has 13 residues. Trimming took off 3 bases at V and 4 bases at J, with 11 bases between the two ends. In germline, CDR1 is SGHNT, CDR2 YYREEE (reference sequence). DNA of the CDR3: TGTGCCAGCAGCTCCTCGGACAGATACGAGCAGTACTTC. This codes for CASSSSDRYEQYF.

V is TRBV30 and J is TRBJ1-2, with no clear D. V shed 0 bases and J shed 0 bases, with 8 bases lying between them. The CDR3 totals 14 residues. Germline lookup yields CDR1 GTSNPN and CDR2 SVGIG (reference sequence). The CDR3 DNA is TGTGCCTGGAGTGTAGGATCATCTAACTATGGCTACACCTTC. Its translation is CAWSVGSSNYGYTF.

The CDR3 loop reads CASSPQDSYNEQFF. CDR3 sequence (DNA): TGTGCCAGCAGTCCGCAAGACTCCTACAATGAGCAGTTCTTC. The chain employs TRBV27 and TRBJ2-1; D is unclear. Germline V gene data show CDR1 as MNHEY and CDR2 as SMNVEV (reference sequence). V was clipped by 5 bases and J by 0 bases, with 8 bases between them. The CDR3 runs to 14 residues.

The table lists this clone with a few counts. The CDR3 spells CASSQELTTYEQYF. CDR3 nucleotide sequence: TGTGCCAGCAGCCAAGAACTTACCACCTACGAGCAGTACTTC. The chain has TRBV14 and TRBJ2-7; D gene unclear. Between the trimmed V and J ends, which lost 0 bases and 2 bases, there was a span of 8 bases. CDR1 SGHDN and CDR2 FVKESK come from the germline V gene. This CDR3 comprises 14 residues.

This chain uses TRBV19 with TRBJ1-2, with a weak D call TRBD1 (6 bases). Germline values: CDR1 LNHDA, CDR2 SQIVND (reference sequence). This CDR3 comprises 14 residues. With 4 bases removed from V and 3 bases from J, the gap between germline ends came to 12 bases. CDR3 sequence reads: CASSRDTVDYGYTF. CDR3 sequence (DNA): TGTGCCAGTAGTAGGGACACCGTGGACTATGGCTACACCTTC. The full variable domain, in which reference TRBV19 and TRBJ1-2 provide the parts outside the CDR3, is DGGITQSPKYLFRKEGQNVTLSCEQNLNHDAMYWYRQDPGQGLRLIYYSQIVNDFQKGDIAEGYSVSREKKESFPLTVTSAQKNPTAFYLCASSRDTVDYGYTFGSGTRLTVV.

This chain links TRBV7-9 with TRBJ2-5, with 7 bases aligning to TRBD2. V dropped 6 bases and J dropped 5; count of bases not matched to a gene: 18. Germline V lookup: CDR1 SEHNR, CDR2 FQNEAQ (reference sequence). The CDR3 is made up of 17 amino acids. The CDR3 bases are TGTGCCAGCAGACCAGCCGGCGGGGGAGCCACCTCGGAGACCCAGTACTTC. This translates into CASRPAGGGATSETQYF.

V is TRBV19 and J is TRBJ2-2; 10 positions agree with TRBD1. Germline V gene data show CDR1 as LNHDA and CDR2 as SQIVND (reference sequence). There are 18 residues in the CDR3. Trimming at V came to 5 bases and at J to 3 bases, leaving 12 bases not matched to a gene. The CDR3 protein is CASSPPGQGIVDTGELFF. The CDR3 region has the DNA TGTGCCAGTAGTCCTCCGGGACAGGGGATAGTGGACACCGGGGAGCTGTTTTTT.

V usage is TRBV25-1 and J usage is TRBJ2-5; D unresolved. The germline V and J ends were trimmed by 2 bases and 4 bases, with 5 bases remaining between them. The length of the CDR3 is 12 residues. The germline gives CDR1 MGHDK, CDR2 SYGVNS. The CDR3 region is CASSEGIETQYF. Here the CDR3 DNA reads TGTGCCAGCAGTGAAGGGATAGAGACCCAGTACTTC.

This clone was detected a few times. The genes are TRBV6-5 and TRBJ2-1; 10 bases align to TRBD2. Trimming at V came to 5 bases and at J to 3 bases, leaving 4 bases not matched to a gene. The CDR3 is made up of 15 amino acids. Germline V gene lookup returns CDR1 MNHEY and CDR2 SVGAGI. CDR3 residues: CASSQREGIYNEQFF. Here the CDR3 DNA reads TGTGCCAGCAGTCAGCGGGAGGGAATCTACAATGAGCAGTTCTTC.

The chain is built from TRBV4-1 and TRBJ2-1; 7 bases agree with TRBD1. The ends lost 0 bases at V and 2 bases at J; junction bases unmatched: 7. This CDR3 has 17 amino acids. Germline CDR1 is MGHRA and CDR2 is YSYEKL. The CDR3 region is CASSQDIKTGTYNEQFF. The CDR3 coding sequence is TGCGCCAGCAGCCAAGATATAAAGACAGGGACCTACAATGAGCAGTTCTTC.

The CDR3 loop reads CSAIMWTDPSTEAFF. The DNA of the CDR3 is TGCAGCGCTATAATGTGGACAGACCCCAGCACTGAAGCTTTCTTT. The chain combines TRBV29-1 with TRBJ1-1; a possible D gene is TRBD1 (6 bases). CDR1 and CDR2 from the germline V gene are SQVTM and ANQGSEA. V was trimmed by 7 bases and J by 4 bases, leaving 22 bases between them. The CDR3 runs 15 residues. Based on the CDR3 plus reference TRBV29-1 and TRBJ1-1, the full variable domain is SAVISQKPSRDICQRGTSLTIQCQVDSQVTMMFWYRQQPGQSLTLIATANQGSEATYESGFVIDKFPISRPNLTFSTLTVSNMSPEDSSIYLCSAIMWTDPSTEAFFGQGTRLTVV.

The chain has TRBV29-1 and TRBJ2-6; D possibly corresponds to TRBD1 (5 bases). This CDR3 is built from 14 residues. Germline CDR1 and CDR2: SQVTM and ANQGSEA. Trimming took 6 bases from V and 0 from J, leaving 9 bases between them. The CDR3 protein is CSVTEDSGANVLTF. In DNA, the CDR3 is TGCAGCGTGACAGAGGACTCTGGGGCCAACGTCCTGACTTTC.

V is TRBV7-8 and J is TRBJ2-3, with D perhaps matching TRBD1 (5 bases). Germline CDR1 and CDR2: SGHVS and FQNEAQ. Between the trimmed V and J ends, which lost 4 bases and 7 bases, there was a span of 12 bases. This CDR3 is 13 amino acids long. DNA of the CDR3: TGTGCCAGCAGCTCGATGACAGTATATACGCAGTATTTT. Protein product: CASSSMTVYTQYF.

This clone was counted only a few times. The V and J genes are TRBV27 and TRBJ2-3; 14 bases map to TRBD2. Unmatched junction bases numbered 3, after V lost 6 bases and J lost 4 bases. This CDR3 has 15 amino acids. CDR1 is MNHEY, CDR2 SMNVEV, per germline (reference sequence). The CDR3 sequence: CASSRLAGGADTQYF. Written as DNA, the CDR3 is TGTGCCAGCAGCCGACTAGCGGGGGGGGCAGATACGCAGTATTTT.

The chain combines TRBV5-6 with TRBJ1-1; D is ambiguous. V was clipped by 2 bases and J by 0 bases, with 5 bases between them. The CDR3 extends over 13 amino acids. The germline V gene has CDR1 SGHDT and CDR2 YYEEEE. The CDR3 region is CASSFKMNTEAFF. The CDR3 DNA sequence: TGTGCCAGCAGCTTCAAGATGAACACTGAAGCTTTCTTT.

J is TRBJ1-5 and V is TRBV5-1; the D is unclear. This CDR3 comprises 10 residues. Trimming removed 0 bases at V and 10 bases at J, with 2 bases between. In germline, CDR1 is SGHRS, CDR2 YFSETQ. This chain's CDR3 is CASSLVPQHF. DNA of the CDR3: TGCGCCAGCAGCTTGGTACCCCAGCATTTT.

The chain employs TRBV13 and TRBJ2-5, with D hard to call. V lost 0 bases to trimming and J lost 3 bases, with 2 bases between them. CDR3 length equals 12 residues. Germline loops: CDR1 PRHDT, CDR2 FYEKMQ (reference sequence). CDR3 nucleotides: TGTGCCAGCAGCTTAGGCGAAGAGACCCAGTACTTC. It is translated as CASSLGEETQYF.

The genes are TRBV7-9 and TRBJ2-7; TRBD1 agrees at 8 bases. CDR3 length: 15 amino acids. The junction had 7 bases not matched to a gene; V was cut back by 4 bases and J by 2 bases. Germline CDR1 is SEHNR and CDR2 is FQNEAQ (reference sequence). Here the CDR3 DNA reads TGTGCCAGCAGCTCTCCACGGACAGGGACCTACGAGCAGTACTTC. It translates to CASSSPRTGTYEQYF. The full variable domain, in which reference TRBV7-9 and TRBJ2-7 provide the parts outside the CDR3, is DTGVSQNPRHKITKRGQNVTFRCDPISEHNRLYWYRQTLGQGPEFLTYFQNEAQLEKSRLLSDRFSAERPKGSFSTLEIQRTEQGDSAMYLCASSSPRTGTYEQYFGPGTRLTVT.

The chain joins TRBV7-8 to TRBJ2-1, with D tentatively TRBD1 (6 bases). Between the trimmed V and J ends, which lost 5 bases and 0 bases, there was a span of 14 bases. From germline, CDR1 is SGHVS and CDR2 FQNEAQ. The CDR3 is 16 amino acids. The CDR3 DNA sequence: TGTGCCAGCAGCGGGTGGACAGAGAGCTCCTACAATGAGCAGTTCTTC. The encoded protein is CASSGWTESSYNEQFF.

This chain links TRBV2 with TRBJ2-7; TRBD1 matches at 11 bases. The CDR3 is 14 amino acids. Germline V gene data show CDR1 as SNHLY and CDR2 as FYNNEI. The junction had 4 bases not matched to a gene; V was cut back by 7 bases and J by 2 bases. CDR3 in amino acids: CASNPGQGAYEQYF. CDR3 in DNA: TGTGCCAGCAACCCGGGACAGGGGGCCTACGAGCAGTACTTC.

The CDR3 nucleotides read TGTGCCAGCAGCCTGGGGATGGGGGCTGAAGCTTTCTTT. Translation gives CASSLGMGAEAFF. The rearrangement joins TRBV5-6 to TRBJ1-1, with D perhaps TRBD1 (5 bases). CDR1 is SGHDT and CDR2 is YYEEEE in the germline V gene. This CDR3 region has 13 residues. V gave up 4 bases and J gave up 6 bases, with 13 bases separating them. Full variable domain (missing parts from reference TRBV5-6 and TRBJ1-1): DAGVTQSPTHLIKTRGQQVTLRCSPKSGHDTVSWYQQALGQGPQFIFQYYEEEERQRGNFPDRFSGHQFPNYSSELNVNALLLGDSALYLCASSLGMGAEAFFGQGTRLTVV.

This clone was seen a handful of times. The CDR3 loop is CASSGQGGQETQYF. CDR3 nucleotide sequence: TGTGCCAGCAGCGGACAAGGCGGCCAAGAGACCCAGTACTTC. The rearrangement uses TRBV27 and TRBJ2-5, with D possibly being TRBD1 (5 bases). Germline assignment: CDR1 MNHEY and CDR2 SMNVEV (reference sequence). This CDR3 spans 14 amino acids. Between the trimmed V and J ends, which lost 6 bases and 1 base, there was a span of 12 bases.

V and J are TRBV15 and TRBJ2-1, with TRBD1 matching 12 bases. The germline CDR1 and CDR2 sequences are LNHNV and YYDKDF (reference sequence). The CDR3 covers 15 residues. Trimming removed 4 bases from V and 9 bases from J; junction bases left unmatched: 7. Written as DNA, the CDR3 is TGTGCCACCAGCATAACCGGGACAGGGGGCAGTGAGCAGTTCTTC. The encoded protein is CATSITGTGGSEQFF.

The V and J genes are TRBV6-5 and TRBJ2-5, with 12 bases fitting TRBD2. This CDR3 has 13 residues. The germline gives CDR1 MNHEY, CDR2 SVGAGI. Unmatched junction bases numbered 1, after V lost 8 bases and J lost 3 bases. The CDR3 bases are TGTGCCAGCCGGACTAGCGGGGAAGAGACCCAGTACTTC. It codes for CASRTSGEETQYF.

This chain joins TRBV21-1 and TRBJ1-2. TRBV21-1 is given as a pseudogene. The CDR3 length is 17 residues. The CDR3 DNA follows: TGTGCCAGCAGCAAAGCCCCCCAGGGCCCGGGATGGTATGGCTACACCTTC. This translates into CASSKAPQGPGWYGYTF.

The CDR3 nucleotides read TGTGCCAGCAGCTTAGTACTAGCGCGCAACACAGATACGCAGTATTTT. It translates to CASSLVLARNTDTQYF. The J gene is TRBJ2-3, the V gene TRBV7-2; TRBD2 matches 7 bases. CDR1 is SGHTA, CDR2 FQGNSA, per germline. J was trimmed by 2 bases and V by 1 base; bases with no gene match: 6. The CDR3 is 16 amino acids.

The rearrangement uses TRBV4-1 and TRBJ2-3; 8 bases agree with TRBD1. Unmatched junction bases numbered 5, after V lost 1 base and J lost 5 bases. This CDR3 has 15 residues. Germline CDR1 MGHRA, CDR2 YSYEKL. The DNA for the CDR3 is TGCGCCAGCAGCCAAGCCGGACAGGGTGGAGATACGCAGTATTTT. Protein product: CASSQAGQGGDTQYF.